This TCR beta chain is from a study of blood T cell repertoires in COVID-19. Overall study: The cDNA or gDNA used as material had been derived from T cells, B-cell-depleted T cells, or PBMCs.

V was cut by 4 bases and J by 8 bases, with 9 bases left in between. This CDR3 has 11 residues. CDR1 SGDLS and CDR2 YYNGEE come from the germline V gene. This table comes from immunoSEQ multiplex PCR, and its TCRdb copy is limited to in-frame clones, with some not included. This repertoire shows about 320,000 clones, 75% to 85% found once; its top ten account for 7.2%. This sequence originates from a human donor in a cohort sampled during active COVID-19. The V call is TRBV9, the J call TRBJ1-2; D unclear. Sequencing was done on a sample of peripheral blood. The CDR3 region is CASSLMEGYTF. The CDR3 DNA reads TGTGCCAGCAGCCTAATGGAGGGCTACACCTTC.